Shown below are 30 T cell receptor beta chains from a single sample sequenced in a study of pediatric ulcerative colitis. Profiled with immunoSEQ multiplex PCR; TCRdb holds only in-frame clones, not every one. This table holds under 30,000 clones, about 69% found once. One to two pinch biopsies were taken from the rectum during colonoscopy. Sequences were obtained from gut tissue. All receptors derive from a boy between 10 and 17 years old with severe ulcerative colitis.

This chain uses TRBV2 with TRBJ2-3; possible D gene TRBD1, 5 bases. V was pared by 6 bases and J by 3 bases, with 7 bases between. CDR1 is SNHLY and CDR2 is FYNNEI in the germline V gene. CDR3 size: 12 residues. Here the CDR3 DNA reads TGTGCCAGCAGGGGGCAAACAGATACGCAGTATTTT. It encodes CASRGQTDTQYF.

V and J are TRBV23-1 and TRBJ2-7; no clear D. TRBV23-1 is an ORF for which the function is uncertain. CDR3 length equals 16 residues. Between the trimmed V and J ends, which lost 0 bases and 1 base, there was a span of 13 bases. The CDR3 sequence: CASSQSGAEVSYEQYF. CDR3 DNA sequence: TGCGCCAGCAGTCAATCAGGCGCAGAGGTTTCCTACGAGCAGTACTTC.

The chain combines TRBV6-5 with TRBJ1-4; tentative D call: TRBD1 (5 bases). CDR1 and CDR2 from the germline V gene are MNHEY and SVGAGI. The V and J ends lost 5 bases and 0 bases respectively, with 10 bases between them. The CDR3 extends over 15 amino acids. In nucleotides, the CDR3 is TGTGCCAGCAGTGCTCAGGGTGCAACTAATGAAAAACTGTTTTTT. This gives the protein CASSAQGATNEKLFF.

The chain uses TRBV5-4 and TRBJ2-1, with D perhaps matching TRBD2 (6 bases). Germline values: CDR1 SGHNT, CDR2 YYREEE (reference sequence). The V gene lost 4 bases and the J gene lost 7 bases, with 21 bases spanning the gap. This CDR3 is 16 amino acids long. The CDR3 is CASSREAATGRNEQFF. CDR3 sequence (DNA): TGTGCCAGCAGCCGGGAAGCGGCCACTGGGAGGAATGAGCAGTTCTTC.

This clone showed up just a few times. Other DNA sequences within the sample encode an identical CDR3. The chain carries TRBV4-1 and TRBJ2-7; D uncertain. This CDR3 spans 13 amino acids. Germline lookup yields CDR1 MGHRA and CDR2 YSYEKL. Between the trimmed V and J ends, which lost 1 base and 1 base, there was a span of 5 bases. CDR3: CASSQGPSYEQYF. The CDR3 nucleotides read TGCGCCAGCAGCCAAGGACCTTCCTACGAGCAGTACTTC.

This rearrangement joins TRBV29-1 to TRBJ1-1; D may be TRBD1 (5 bases). Germline loops: CDR1 SQVTM, CDR2 ANQGSEA. This CDR3 region has 13 residues. The germline V and J ends were trimmed by 6 bases and 3 bases, with 14 bases remaining between them. The DNA of the CDR3 is TGCAGCGTAAGAGGGTGGGGGGACACTGAAGCTTTCTTT. Amino acids: CSVRGWGDTEAFF. The full variable domain, in which reference TRBV29-1 and TRBJ1-1 provide the parts outside the CDR3, is SAVISQKPSRDICQRGTSLTIQCQVDSQVTMMFWYRQQPGQSLTLIATANQGSEATYESGFVIDKFPISRPNLTFSTLTVSNMSPEDSSIYLCSVRGWGDTEAFFGQGTRLTVV.

This chain links TRBV6-6 with TRBJ2-3; maybe TRBD2 (6 bases). The V end was cut by 2 bases, the J end by 0 bases, with 12 bases between. The CDR3 spans 16 residues. From germline, CDR1 is MNHNY and CDR2 SVGAGI (reference sequence). CDR3: CASSYGAGTSTDTQYF. The CDR3 DNA reads as TGTGCCAGCAGTTACGGCGCAGGGACTAGCACAGATACGCAGTATTTT.

The rearrangement links TRBV6-4 to TRBJ1-1; D not resolved. Trimming took 3 bases from V and 1 from J, leaving 9 bases between them. The germline V gene encodes CDR1 MRHNA and CDR2 SNTAGT. There are 14 residues in the CDR3. DNA of the CDR3: TGTGCCAGCAGTGATTCCCAGGAGAACACTGAAGCTTTCTTT. Its translation: CASSDSQENTEAFF.

The chain has TRBV5-1 and TRBJ1-1; D is possibly TRBD1 (5 bases). V lost 0 bases and J 0 bases, leaving 18 bases between the germline ends. Germline V gives CDR1 SGHRS, CDR2 YFSETQ. CDR3 length: 18 amino acids. As DNA, the CDR3 is TGCGCCAGCAGCTTGGGCCCCCGGGACGGCTATATGAACACTGAAGCTTTCTTT. It codes for CASSLGPRDGYMNTEAFF.

This clone was seen once. The chain joins TRBV29-1 to TRBJ2-7; TRBD1 matches 10 bases. V was clipped by 6 bases and J by 0 bases; unmatched bases: 5. Germline V gene sequence: CDR1 SQVTM, CDR2 ANQGSEA. The CDR3 is 14 residues long. CDR3 region: CSVAGQGGSYEQYF. The CDR3 DNA is TGCAGCGTCGCTGGACAGGGGGGCTCCTACGAGCAGTACTTC.

This sequence joins TRBV5-6 and TRBJ2-1, with 7 bases matching TRBD1. The CDR3 sequence is 16 residues long. In germline, CDR1 is SGHDT, CDR2 YYEEEE. The V and J ends lost 4 bases and 0 bases, in that order; junction bases with no gene match: 7. CDR3 nucleotides: TGTGCCAGCAGCACCTCGACAGGGTACTCCTACAATGAGCAGTTCTTC. It encodes CASSTSTGYSYNEQFF.

The gene calls are TRBV2 and TRBJ2-5, with TRBD2 matching over 10 bases. The CDR3 totals 13 residues. The germline CDR1 and CDR2 sequences are SNHLY and FYNNEI. V lost 7 bases, J lost 3 bases, and 2 bases stayed unmatched. The CDR3 region has the DNA TGTGCCAGCAATCTAGCGGGAGAAGAGACCCAGTACTTC. Protein sequence: CASNLAGEETQYF.

The chain uses TRBV2 and TRBJ2-3; 8 nucleotides align to TRBD2. V lost 6 bases and J lost 9; bases outside the gene matches: 17. This CDR3 contains 16 residues. Germline values: CDR1 SNHLY, CDR2 FYNNEI. Here the CDR3 reads CASRGTGRAVLETQYF. The CDR3 nucleotides are TGTGCCAGCAGGGGAACCGGGAGGGCCGTCTTAGAAACGCAGTATTTT.

This clone was counted only a few times. J is TRBJ2-7 and V is TRBV16, with D perhaps matching TRBD1 (6 bases). CDR1 and CDR2 (germline): KGHSY, FQNENV. This CDR3 comprises 12 residues. The V end was cut by 4 bases, the J end by 3 bases, with 7 bases between. The DNA of the CDR3 is TGTGCCAGCAGCCGGGACAACTACGAGCAGTACTTC. Its protein is CASSRDNYEQYF.

The V and J genes are TRBV29-1 and TRBJ1-1; tentatively, D is TRBD1 (5 bases). The CDR3 consists of 11 residues. Germline V lookup: CDR1 SQVTM, CDR2 ANQGSEA. Trimming stripped 4 bases from V and 8 bases from J, with 11 bases between. The CDR3 region is CSVVLGREAFF. For the CDR3, the DNA is TGCAGCGTTGTCCTGGGGCGGGAAGCTTTCTTT.

The V call is TRBV2, the J call TRBJ2-7, with 9 bases identical to TRBD2. The germline CDR1 and CDR2 sequences are SNHLY and FYNNEI. CDR3 length equals 14 residues. Trimming at V came to 6 bases and at J to 2 bases, leaving 5 bases not matched to a gene. As DNA, the CDR3 is TGTGCCAGCAGATTCCGGACTAGCGCCTACGAGCAGTACTTC. The encoded protein is CASRFRTSAYEQYF.

This chain connects TRBV16 to TRBJ1-1, with no clear D. The CDR3 runs 14 residues. Germline CDR1 is KGHSY and CDR2 is FQNENV. Trimming removed 2 bases at V and 6 bases at J, with 13 bases between. This CDR3 is CASSQAVSGAEAFF. The CDR3 region has the DNA TGTGCCAGCAGCCAAGCAGTGAGTGGCGCTGAAGCTTTCTTT.

This clone was seen a handful of times. V is TRBV5-6 and J is TRBJ1-1; D call uncertain. Trimming removed 4 bases at V and 1 base at J, with 14 bases between. This CDR3 is built from 15 residues. The V gene's germline CDR1 is SGHDT and CDR2 YYEEEE. The CDR3 bases are TGTGCCAGCAGCCTGGGATTCGGCGGGAACACTGAAGCTTTCTTT. Protein product: CASSLGFGGNTEAFF.

This chain connects TRBV7-2 to TRBJ2-1; 11 bases match TRBD2. Germline V gene lookup returns CDR1 SGHTA and CDR2 FQGNSA. The length of the CDR3 is 18 residues. The trim removed 2 bases at V and 12 bases at J, leaving 18 bases unmatched. CDR3 sequence: CASSLRLAGGPDPATQFF. CDR3 nucleotide sequence: TGTGCCAGCAGCTTAAGGCTAGCGGGAGGCCCTGATCCCGCGACGCAGTTCTTC.

The genes are TRBV19 and TRBJ2-7; D perhaps matches TRBD2 (5 bases). The CDR3 is 16 residues long. The V end was cut by 2 bases, the J end by 0 bases, with 14 bases between. The V gene's germline CDR1 is LNHDA and CDR2 SQIVND (reference sequence). DNA for the CDR3: TGTGCCAGTAGTATAATTGGAGGATTTAGCTCCTACGAGCAGTACTTC. This sequence encodes CASSIIGGFSSYEQYF.

The chain employs TRBV5-4 and TRBJ2-1; D gene ambiguous. With 0 bases removed from V and 4 bases from J, the gap between germline ends came to 8 bases. This CDR3 has 14 amino acids. CDR1 and CDR2 (germline): SGHNT, YYREEE (reference sequence). The CDR3 DNA sequence: TGTGCCAGCAGCTTGGACATCCCGTACAATGAGCAGTTCTTC. Amino acid sequence: CASSLDIPYNEQFF.

By its share, this clone is large. The chain has TRBV19 and TRBJ2-7; tentatively, D is TRBD2 (6 bases). V was pared by 3 bases and J by 5 bases, with 8 bases between. There are 12 residues in the CDR3. CDR1 and CDR2 from the germline V gene are LNHDA and SQIVND (reference sequence). CDR3 DNA sequence: TGTGCCAGTAGTATGGCGGGAAACGAGCAGTACTTC. This translates into CASSMAGNEQYF.

This clone was picked up one time. The V call is TRBV14, the J call TRBJ1-1, with 8 bases matching TRBD1. The CDR3 spans 14 residues. The germline V gene has CDR1 SGHDN and CDR2 FVKESK. Unmatched junction bases numbered 11, after V lost 3 bases and J lost 11 bases. CDR3 in amino acids: CASSQAGQVLGAFF. CDR3 in DNA: TGTGCCAGCAGCCAGGCGGGACAGGTTCTCGGGGCTTTCTTT.

Sample share makes this clone medium-sized. This chain joins TRBV6-4 and TRBJ2-1, with 10 bases lining up with TRBD2. Trimming at V came to 2 bases and at J to 8 bases, leaving 3 bases not matched to a gene. In germline, CDR1 is MRHNA, CDR2 SNTAGT. CDR3 length: 14 residues. The CDR3 loop reads CASSDPGTSDEQFF. CDR3 DNA sequence: TGTGCCAGCAGTGACCCCGGGACTAGCGATGAGCAGTTCTTC.

V usage is TRBV10-3 and J usage is TRBJ2-1; TRBD2 matches 7 bases. This CDR3 contains 15 residues. V was pared by 7 bases and J by 4 bases, with 10 bases of the junction left unmatched. Germline loops: CDR1 ENHRY, CDR2 SYGVKD. CDR3: CAITEGEGRYNEQFF. The CDR3 nucleotides read TGTGCCATCACCGAAGGGGAGGGCCGGTACAATGAGCAGTTCTTC.

V gene TRBV30 combines with J gene TRBJ2-7; D assignment may be TRBD1 or TRBD2 (5 bases each). The CDR3 is 11 amino acids. V gave up 4 bases and J gave up 5 bases, with 9 bases separating them. Germline V gives CDR1 GTSNPN, CDR2 SVGIG (reference sequence). The CDR3 region has the DNA TGTGCCTGGACCGGGGCCAACGAGCAGTACTTC. Encoded protein: CAWTGANEQYF.

The chain uses TRBV19 and TRBJ1-5; 7 nucleotides align to TRBD1. This CDR3 has 14 amino acids. The V and J ends lost 11 bases and 4 bases, in that order; junction bases with no gene match: 11. The germline gives CDR1 LNHDA, CDR2 SQIVND (reference sequence). CDR3: CAAKQGSINQPQHF. The CDR3 DNA reads TGTGCCGCCAAACAGGGGTCCATTAATCAGCCCCAGCATTTT.

The J gene is TRBJ1-1, the V gene TRBV13, with D possibly TRBD1 on 5 matching bases. Germline CDR1 is PRHDT and CDR2 is FYEKMQ (reference sequence). The CDR3 extends over 13 amino acids. Trimming removed 7 bases at V and 5 bases at J, with 14 bases between. The DNA of the CDR3 is TGTGCCAGCAACCGGGACGGTGGGACTGAAGCTTTCTTT. Translation: CASNRDGGTEAFF.

This chain connects TRBV4-1 to TRBJ1-2; D possibly corresponds to TRBD1 (5 bases). Trimming took off 3 bases at V and 5 bases at J, with 16 bases between the two ends. Germline CDR1 and CDR2: MGHRA and YSYEKL. The length of the CDR3 is 15 residues. The chain's CDR3 is CASSQVDRLVYGYTF. In nucleotides, the CDR3 is TGCGCCAGCAGCCAGGTTGACAGACTAGTTTATGGCTACACCTTC.

This clone turned up a few times. The chain is built from TRBV19 and TRBJ2-1; 11 bases match TRBD2. With 5 bases clipped from V and 4 bases from J, the junction kept 7 bases outside the gene matches. The CDR3 totals 16 residues. From germline, CDR1 is LNHDA and CDR2 SQIVND (reference sequence). The CDR3 loop reads CASSAATSGRYNEQFF. Written as DNA, the CDR3 is TGTGCCAGTAGTGCCGCCACTAGCGGGAGATACAATGAGCAGTTCTTC. Looking up the rest from reference TRBV19 and TRBJ2-1 gives the full variable domain: DGGITQSPKYLFRKEGQNVTLSCEQNLNHDAMYWYRQDPGQGLRLIYYSQIVNDFQKGDIAEGYSVSREKKESFPLTVTSAQKNPTAFYLCASSAATSGRYNEQFFGPGTRLTVL.